Listed here is a single TCR beta chain. As for time point: pretreatment peripheral blood. This entry comes from a study of PD-L1 blockade in urothelial cancer. This CDR3 comprises 14 residues. From germline, CDR1 is MDHEN and CDR2 SYDVKM. J lost 6 bases, V lost 6 bases, and 10 bases had no gene match. Only in-frame clones appear in the TCRdb table, and some are missing; sequencing was by immunoSEQ multiplex PCR. The data show tens of thousands of clones, with around 81% seen just once and about 2.9% held by the top ten. This sample comprised PBMCs, obtained around atezolizumab (anti-PD-L1) treatment. This clonotype was obtained from a man between 65 and 79 years old with urothelial cancer. This chain joins TRBV28 and TRBJ2-7; 8 bases are shared with TRBD2. The CDR3 sequence is CASSLTGTRLEQYF. The DNA for the CDR3 is TGTGCCAGCAGCCTAACCGGGACTAGGCTCGAGCAGTACTTC. Full variable domain (missing parts from reference TRBV28 and TRBJ2-7): DVKVTQSSRYLVKRTGEKVFLECVQDMDHENMFWYRQDPGLGLRLIYFSYDVKMKEKGDIPEGYSVSREKKERFSLILESASTNQTSMYLCASSLTGTRLEQYFGPGTRLTVT.